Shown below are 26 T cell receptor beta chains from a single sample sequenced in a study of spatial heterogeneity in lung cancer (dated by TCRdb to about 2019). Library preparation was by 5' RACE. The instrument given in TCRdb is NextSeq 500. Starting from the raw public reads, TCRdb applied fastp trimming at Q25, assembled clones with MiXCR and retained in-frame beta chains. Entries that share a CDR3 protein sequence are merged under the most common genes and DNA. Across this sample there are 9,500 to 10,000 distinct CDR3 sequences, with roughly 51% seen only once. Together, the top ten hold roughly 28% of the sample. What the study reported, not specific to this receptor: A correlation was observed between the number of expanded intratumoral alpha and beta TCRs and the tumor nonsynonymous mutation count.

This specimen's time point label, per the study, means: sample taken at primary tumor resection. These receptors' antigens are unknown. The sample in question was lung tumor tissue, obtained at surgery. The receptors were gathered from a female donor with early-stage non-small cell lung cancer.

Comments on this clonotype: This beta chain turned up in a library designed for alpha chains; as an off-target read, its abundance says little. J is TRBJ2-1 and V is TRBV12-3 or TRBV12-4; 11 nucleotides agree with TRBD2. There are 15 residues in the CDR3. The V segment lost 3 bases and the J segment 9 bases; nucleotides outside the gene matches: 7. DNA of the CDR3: TGTGCCAGCAGTTTGCCGACTAGCGGGGTGAGTGAGCAGTTCTTC. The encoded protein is CASSLPTSGVSEQFF.

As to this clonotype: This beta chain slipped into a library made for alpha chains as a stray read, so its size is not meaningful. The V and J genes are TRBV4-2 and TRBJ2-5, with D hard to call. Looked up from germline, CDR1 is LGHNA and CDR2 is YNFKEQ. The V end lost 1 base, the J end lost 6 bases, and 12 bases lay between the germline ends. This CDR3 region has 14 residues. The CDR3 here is CASSQGSYLKTQYF. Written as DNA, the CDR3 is TGTGCCAGCAGCCAAGGCAGTTACTTAAAGACCCAGTACTTC.

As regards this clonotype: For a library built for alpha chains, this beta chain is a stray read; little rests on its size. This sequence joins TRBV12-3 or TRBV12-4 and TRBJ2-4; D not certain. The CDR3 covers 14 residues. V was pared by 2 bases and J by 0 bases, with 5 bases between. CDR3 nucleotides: TGTGCCAGCAGTTTATTATTAGCCAAAAACATTCAGTACTTC. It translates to CASSLLLAKNIQYF.

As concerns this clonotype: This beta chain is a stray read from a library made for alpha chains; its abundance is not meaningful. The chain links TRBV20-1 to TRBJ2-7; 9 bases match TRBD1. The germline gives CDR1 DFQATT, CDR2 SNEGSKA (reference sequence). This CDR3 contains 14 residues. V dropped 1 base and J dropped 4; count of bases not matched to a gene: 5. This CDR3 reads CSARVTGGLYEQYF. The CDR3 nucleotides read TGCAGTGCTAGAGTGACAGGGGGGTTGTACGAGCAGTACTTC.

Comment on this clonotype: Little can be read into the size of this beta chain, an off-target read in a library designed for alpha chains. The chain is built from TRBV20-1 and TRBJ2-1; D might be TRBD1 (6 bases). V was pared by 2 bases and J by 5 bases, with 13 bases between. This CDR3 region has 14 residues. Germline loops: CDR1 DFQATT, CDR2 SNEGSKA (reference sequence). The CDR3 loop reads CSARFRTANNEQFF. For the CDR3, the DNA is TGCAGTGCTAGATTTAGGACAGCGAACAATGAGCAGTTCTTC.

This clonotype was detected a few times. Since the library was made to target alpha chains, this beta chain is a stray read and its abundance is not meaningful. CDR3 in amino acids: CASSLVRGVGNTIYF. In nucleotides, the CDR3 is TGTGCCAGCAGCTTAGTTCGAGGGGTCGGAAACACCATATATTTT. J is TRBJ1-3 and V is TRBV11-2; D might be TRBD1 (5 bases). Germline CDR1 reads SGHAT; CDR2 reads FQNNGV. Between the trimmed V and J ends, which lost 1 base and 4 bases, there was a span of 11 bases. The CDR3 runs 15 residues.

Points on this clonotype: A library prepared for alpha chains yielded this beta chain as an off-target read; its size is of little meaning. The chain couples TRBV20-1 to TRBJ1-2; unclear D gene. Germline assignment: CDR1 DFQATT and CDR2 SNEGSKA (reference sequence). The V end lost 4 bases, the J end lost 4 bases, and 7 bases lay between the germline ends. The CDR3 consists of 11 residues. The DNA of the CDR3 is TGCAGTGCTACGACTGCCTATGGCTACACCTTC. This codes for CSATTAYGYTF.

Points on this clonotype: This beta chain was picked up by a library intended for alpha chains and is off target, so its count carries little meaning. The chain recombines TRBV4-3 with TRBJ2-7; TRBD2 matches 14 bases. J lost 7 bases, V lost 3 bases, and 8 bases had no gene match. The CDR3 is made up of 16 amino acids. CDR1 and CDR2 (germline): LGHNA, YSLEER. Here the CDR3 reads CASSQDEGLAGEEQYF. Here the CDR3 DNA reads TGCGCCAGCAGCCAGGACGAGGGACTAGCGGGGGAAGAGCAGTACTTC.

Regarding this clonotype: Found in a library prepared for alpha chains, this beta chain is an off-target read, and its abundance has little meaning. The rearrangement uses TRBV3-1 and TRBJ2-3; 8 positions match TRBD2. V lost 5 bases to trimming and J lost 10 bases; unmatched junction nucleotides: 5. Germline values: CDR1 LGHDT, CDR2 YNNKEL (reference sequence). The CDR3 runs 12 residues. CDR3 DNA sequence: TGTGCCAGCAGCGAAGCGGGGGCCTCGCAGTATTTT. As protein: CASSEAGASQYF.

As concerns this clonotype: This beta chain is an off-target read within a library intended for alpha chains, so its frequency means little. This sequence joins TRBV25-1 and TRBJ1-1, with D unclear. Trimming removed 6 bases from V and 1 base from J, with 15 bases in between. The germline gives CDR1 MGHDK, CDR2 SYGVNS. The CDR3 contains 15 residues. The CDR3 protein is CASRGLGHTNTEAFF. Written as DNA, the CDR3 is TGTGCCAGCAGGGGTTTGGGTCACACGAACACTGAAGCTTTCTTT.

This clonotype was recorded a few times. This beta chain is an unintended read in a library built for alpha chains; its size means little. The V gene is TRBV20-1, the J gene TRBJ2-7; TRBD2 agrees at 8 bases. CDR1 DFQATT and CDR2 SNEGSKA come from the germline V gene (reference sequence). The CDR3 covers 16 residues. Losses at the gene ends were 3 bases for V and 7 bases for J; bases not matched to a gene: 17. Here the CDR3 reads CSASETRRGGLKEQYF. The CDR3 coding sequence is TGCAGTGCTAGCGAGACGCGTCGGGGGGGCCTGAAAGAGCAGTACTTC.

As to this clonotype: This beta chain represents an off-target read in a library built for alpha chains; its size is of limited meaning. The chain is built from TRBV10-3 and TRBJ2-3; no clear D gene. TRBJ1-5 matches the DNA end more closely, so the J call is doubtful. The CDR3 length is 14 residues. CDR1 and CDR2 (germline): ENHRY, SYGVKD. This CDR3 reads CAISEVLDTDTQHF. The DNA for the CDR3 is TGTGCCATCAGTGAGGTCCTAGACACAGATACGCAGCATTTT.

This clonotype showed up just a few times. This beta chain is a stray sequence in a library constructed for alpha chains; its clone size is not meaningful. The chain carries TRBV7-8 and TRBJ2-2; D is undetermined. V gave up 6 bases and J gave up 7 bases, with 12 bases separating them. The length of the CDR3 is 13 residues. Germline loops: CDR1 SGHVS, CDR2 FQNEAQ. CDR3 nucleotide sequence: TGTGCCAGCAGGCAACGGCGGCACGGGGAGCTGTTTTTT. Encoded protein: CASRQRRHGELFF.

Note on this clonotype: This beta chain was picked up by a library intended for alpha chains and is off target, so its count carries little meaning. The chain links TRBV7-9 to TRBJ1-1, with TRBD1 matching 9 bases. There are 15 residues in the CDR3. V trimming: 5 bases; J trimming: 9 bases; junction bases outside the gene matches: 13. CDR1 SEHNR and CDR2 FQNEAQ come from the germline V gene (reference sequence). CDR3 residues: CASSLGQGPERKAFF. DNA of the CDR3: TGTGCCAGCAGCCTAGGACAGGGGCCTGAGCGAAAAGCTTTCTTT.

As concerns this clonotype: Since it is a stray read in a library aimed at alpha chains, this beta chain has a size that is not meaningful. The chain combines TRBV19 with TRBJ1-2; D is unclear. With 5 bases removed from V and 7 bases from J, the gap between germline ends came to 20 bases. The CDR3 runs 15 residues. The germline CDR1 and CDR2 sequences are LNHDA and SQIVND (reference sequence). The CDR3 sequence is CASSERAGAQVGYTF. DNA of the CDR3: TGTGCCAGTAGTGAAAGGGCAGGAGCCCAGGTTGGCTACACCTTC.

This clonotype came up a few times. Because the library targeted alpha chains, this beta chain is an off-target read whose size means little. CDR3 residues: CASSHIAGGLLMDTQYF. The CDR3 DNA reads as TGTGCCAGCAGCCATATAGCGGGGGGCCTTTTGATGGATACGCAGTATTTT. The chain employs TRBV12-3 or TRBV12-4 and TRBJ2-3, with TRBD2 matching over 10 bases. CDR3 length: 17 residues. Unmatched junction bases numbered 15, after V lost 6 bases and J lost 6 bases.

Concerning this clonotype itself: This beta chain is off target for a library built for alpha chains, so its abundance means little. In nucleotides, the CDR3 is TGTGCCAGCAGCCCGACGGTGAATGAAAAACTGTTTTTT. This gives the protein CASSPTVNEKLFF. The rearrangement joins TRBV4-2 to TRBJ1-4; D uncertain. The CDR3 spans 13 residues. V lost 4 bases, J lost 5 bases, and 8 bases lay in between. CDR1 and CDR2 (germline): LGHNA, YNFKEQ.

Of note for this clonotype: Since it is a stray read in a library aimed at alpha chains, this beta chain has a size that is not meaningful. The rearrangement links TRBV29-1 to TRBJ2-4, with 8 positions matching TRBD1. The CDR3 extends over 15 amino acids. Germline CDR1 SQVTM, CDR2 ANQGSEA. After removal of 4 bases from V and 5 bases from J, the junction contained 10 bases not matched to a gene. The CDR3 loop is CSVVRRGLYENIQYF. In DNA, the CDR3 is TGCAGCGTTGTTCGCAGGGGGCTTTATGAAAACATTCAGTACTTC.

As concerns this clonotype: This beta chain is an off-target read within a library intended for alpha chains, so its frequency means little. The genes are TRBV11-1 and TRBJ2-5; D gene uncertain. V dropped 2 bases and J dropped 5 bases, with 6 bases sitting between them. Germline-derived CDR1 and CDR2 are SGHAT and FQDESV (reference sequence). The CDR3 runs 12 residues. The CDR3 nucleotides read TGTGCCAGCAGCTTACTTTATGAGACCCAGTACTTC. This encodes CASSLLYETQYF.

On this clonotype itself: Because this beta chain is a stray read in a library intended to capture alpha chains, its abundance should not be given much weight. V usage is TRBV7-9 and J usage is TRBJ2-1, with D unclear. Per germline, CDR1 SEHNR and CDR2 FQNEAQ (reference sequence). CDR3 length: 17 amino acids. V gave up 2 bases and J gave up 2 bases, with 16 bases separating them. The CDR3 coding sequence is TGTGCCAGCAGCTTACTGCCTGCGGCGGAAACCTACAATGAGCAGTTCTTC. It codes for CASSLLPAAETYNEQFF.

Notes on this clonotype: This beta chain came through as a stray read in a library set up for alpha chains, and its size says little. The CDR3 protein is CASSPPQYF. In DNA, the CDR3 is TGTGCCAGCAGTCCCCCGCAGTACTTC. The V call is TRBV21-1, the J call TRBJ2-7; the listed D gene, TRBD1, was not tested against the DNA. TRBV21-1 constitutes a pseudogene. The CDR3 has 9 amino acids.

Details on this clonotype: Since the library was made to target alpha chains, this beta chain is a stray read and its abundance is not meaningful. CDR3: CASSANRVANEKLFF. The CDR3 region has the DNA TGTGCCAGCAGCGCGAACAGGGTAGCTAATGAAAAACTGTTTTTT. The chain combines TRBV6-5 with TRBJ1-4; a weak D match, TRBD1 (6 bases). Germline V lookup: CDR1 MNHEY, CDR2 SVGAGI. Deletions cut 6 bases from V and 3 bases from J, with 14 bases between. This CDR3 has 15 amino acids.

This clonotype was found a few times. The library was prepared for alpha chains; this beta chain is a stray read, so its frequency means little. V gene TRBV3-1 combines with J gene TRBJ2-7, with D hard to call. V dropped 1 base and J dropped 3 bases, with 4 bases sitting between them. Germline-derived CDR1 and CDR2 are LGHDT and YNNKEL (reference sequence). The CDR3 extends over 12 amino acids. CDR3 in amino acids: CASSQVSYEQYF. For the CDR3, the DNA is TGTGCCAGCAGCCAAGTGAGCTACGAGCAGTACTTC.

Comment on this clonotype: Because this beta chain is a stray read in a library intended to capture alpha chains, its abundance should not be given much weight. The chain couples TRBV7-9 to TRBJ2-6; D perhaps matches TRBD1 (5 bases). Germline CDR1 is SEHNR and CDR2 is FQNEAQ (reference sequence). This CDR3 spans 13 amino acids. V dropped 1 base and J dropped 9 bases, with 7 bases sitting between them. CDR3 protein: CASSLGQYNVLTF. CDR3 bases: TGTGCCAGCAGCTTAGGACAGTACAACGTCCTGACTTTC.

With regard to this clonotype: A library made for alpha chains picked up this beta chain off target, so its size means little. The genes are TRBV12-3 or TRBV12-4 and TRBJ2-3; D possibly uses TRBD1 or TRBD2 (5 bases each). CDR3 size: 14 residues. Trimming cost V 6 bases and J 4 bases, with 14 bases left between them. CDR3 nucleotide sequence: TGTGCCAGCAGCCCCTGGGGGTCCGCAGATACGCAGTATTTT. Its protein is CASSPWGSADTQYF.

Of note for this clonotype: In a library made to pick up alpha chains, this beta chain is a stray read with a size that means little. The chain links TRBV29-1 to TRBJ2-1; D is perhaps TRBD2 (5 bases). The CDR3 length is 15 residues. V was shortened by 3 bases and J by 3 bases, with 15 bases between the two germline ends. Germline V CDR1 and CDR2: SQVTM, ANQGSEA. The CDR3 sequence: CSVDPGLRHYNEQFF. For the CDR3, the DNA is TGCAGCGTTGATCCAGGACTGCGTCACTACAATGAGCAGTTCTTC.